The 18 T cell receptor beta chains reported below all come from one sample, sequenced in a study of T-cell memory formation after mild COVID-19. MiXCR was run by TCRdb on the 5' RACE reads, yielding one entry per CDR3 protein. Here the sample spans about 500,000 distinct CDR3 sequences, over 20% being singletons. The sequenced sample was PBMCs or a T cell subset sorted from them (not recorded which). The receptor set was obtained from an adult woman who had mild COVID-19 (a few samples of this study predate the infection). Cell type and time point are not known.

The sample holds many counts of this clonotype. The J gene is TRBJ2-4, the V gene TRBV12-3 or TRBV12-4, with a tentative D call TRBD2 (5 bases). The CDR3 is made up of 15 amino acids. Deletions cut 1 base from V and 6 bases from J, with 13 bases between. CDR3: CASSLGPGSANIQYF. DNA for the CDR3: TGTGCCAGCAGTTTAGGGCCGGGGTCGGCAAACATTCAGTACTTC.

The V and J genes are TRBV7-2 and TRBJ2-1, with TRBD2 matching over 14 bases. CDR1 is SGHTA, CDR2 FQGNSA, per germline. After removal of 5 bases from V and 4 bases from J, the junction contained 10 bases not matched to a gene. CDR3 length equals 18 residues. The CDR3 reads CASSPGGLAGAGYNEQFF. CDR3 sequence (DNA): TGTGCCAGCAGCCCAGGGGGACTAGCGGGAGCAGGTTACAATGAGCAGTTCTTC.

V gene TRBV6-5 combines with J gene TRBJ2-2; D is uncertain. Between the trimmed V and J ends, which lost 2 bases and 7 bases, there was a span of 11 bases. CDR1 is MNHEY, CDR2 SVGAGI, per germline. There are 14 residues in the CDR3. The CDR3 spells CASSYGQVVGELFF. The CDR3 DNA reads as TGTGCCAGCAGTTACGGGCAGGTGGTCGGGGAGCTGTTTTTT.

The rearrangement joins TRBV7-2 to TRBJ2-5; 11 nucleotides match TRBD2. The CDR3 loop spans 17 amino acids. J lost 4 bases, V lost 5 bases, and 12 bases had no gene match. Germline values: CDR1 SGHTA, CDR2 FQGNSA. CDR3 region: CASSTLAGVLGGETQYF. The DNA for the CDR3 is TGTGCCAGCAGCACACTAGCGGGAGTTCTGGGGGGAGAGACCCAGTACTTC.

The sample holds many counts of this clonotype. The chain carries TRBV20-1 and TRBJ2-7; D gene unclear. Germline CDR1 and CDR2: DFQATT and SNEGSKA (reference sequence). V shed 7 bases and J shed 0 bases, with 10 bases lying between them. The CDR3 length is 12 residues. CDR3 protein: CSGAVSSYEQYF. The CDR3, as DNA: TGCAGTGGGGCAGTTTCCTCCTACGAGCAGTACTTC.

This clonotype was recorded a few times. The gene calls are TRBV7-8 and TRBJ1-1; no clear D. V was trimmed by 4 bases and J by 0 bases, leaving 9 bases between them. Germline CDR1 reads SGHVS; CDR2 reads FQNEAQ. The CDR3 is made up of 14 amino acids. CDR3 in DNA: TGTGCCAGCAGCTCGACAAGGATGAACACTGAAGCTTTCTTT. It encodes CASSSTRMNTEAFF.

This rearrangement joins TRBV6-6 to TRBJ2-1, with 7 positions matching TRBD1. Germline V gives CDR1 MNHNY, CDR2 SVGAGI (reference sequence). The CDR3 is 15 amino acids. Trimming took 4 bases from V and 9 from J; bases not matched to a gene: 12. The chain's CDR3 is CASSSFSTGSCEQFF. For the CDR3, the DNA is TGTGCCAGCAGTTCCTTTTCGACAGGGAGTTGTGAGCAGTTCTTC.

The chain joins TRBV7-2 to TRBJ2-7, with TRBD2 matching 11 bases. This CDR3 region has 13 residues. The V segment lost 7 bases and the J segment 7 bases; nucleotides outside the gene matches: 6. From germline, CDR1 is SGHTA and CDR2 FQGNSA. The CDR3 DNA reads TGTGCCAGCAACTCACTAGCGGGAGTAGAGCAGTACTTC. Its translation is CASNSLAGVEQYF.

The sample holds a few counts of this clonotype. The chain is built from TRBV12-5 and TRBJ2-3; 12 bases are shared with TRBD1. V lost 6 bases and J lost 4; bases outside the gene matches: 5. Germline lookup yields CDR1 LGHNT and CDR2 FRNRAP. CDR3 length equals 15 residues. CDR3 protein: CASGSGTGGPDTQYF. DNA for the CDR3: TGTGCTAGTGGGTCCGGGACAGGGGGCCCAGATACGCAGTATTTT.

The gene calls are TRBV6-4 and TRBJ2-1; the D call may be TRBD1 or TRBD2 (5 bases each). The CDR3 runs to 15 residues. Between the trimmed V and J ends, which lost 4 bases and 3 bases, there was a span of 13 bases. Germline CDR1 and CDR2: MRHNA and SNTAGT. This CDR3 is CASSAGTADYNEQFF. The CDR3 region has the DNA TGTGCCAGCAGTGCCGGGACGGCCGACTACAATGAGCAGTTCTTC.

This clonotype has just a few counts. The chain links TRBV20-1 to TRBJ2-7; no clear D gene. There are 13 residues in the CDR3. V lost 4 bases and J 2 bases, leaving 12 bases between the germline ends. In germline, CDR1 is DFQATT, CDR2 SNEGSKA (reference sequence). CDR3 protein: CSAIWQATYEQYF. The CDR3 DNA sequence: TGCAGTGCTATATGGCAGGCGACCTACGAGCAGTACTTC.

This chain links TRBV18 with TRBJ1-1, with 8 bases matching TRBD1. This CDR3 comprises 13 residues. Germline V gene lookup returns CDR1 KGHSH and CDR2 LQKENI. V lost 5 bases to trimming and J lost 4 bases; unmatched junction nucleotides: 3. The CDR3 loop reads CASSGQGLTEAFF. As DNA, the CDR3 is TGTGCCAGCTCAGGACAGGGACTCACTGAAGCTTTCTTT.

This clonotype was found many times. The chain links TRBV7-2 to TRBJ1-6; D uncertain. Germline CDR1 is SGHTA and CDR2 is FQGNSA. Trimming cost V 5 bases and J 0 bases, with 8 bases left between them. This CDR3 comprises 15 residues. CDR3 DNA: TGTGCCAGCAGCCCACAGAGCTCCTATAATTCACCCCTCCACTTT. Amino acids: CASSPQSSYNSPLHF.

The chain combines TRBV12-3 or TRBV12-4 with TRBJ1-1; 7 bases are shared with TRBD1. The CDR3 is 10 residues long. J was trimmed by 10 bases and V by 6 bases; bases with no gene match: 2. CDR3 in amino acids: CASSRQGAFF. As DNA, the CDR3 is TGTGCCAGCAGCAGACAGGGAGCTTTCTTT.

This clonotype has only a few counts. CDR3 sequence (DNA): TGTGCCAGCAGTGAAGCGGGGGCTGCGGGGGTCTACGAGCAGTACTTC. Its protein is CASSEAGAAGVYEQYF. The J gene is TRBJ2-7, the V gene TRBV2; weak D call: TRBD2 (7 bases). Germline V gives CDR1 SNHLY, CDR2 FYNNEI. This CDR3 has 16 amino acids. Trimming removed 0 bases from V and 3 bases from J, with 15 bases in between.

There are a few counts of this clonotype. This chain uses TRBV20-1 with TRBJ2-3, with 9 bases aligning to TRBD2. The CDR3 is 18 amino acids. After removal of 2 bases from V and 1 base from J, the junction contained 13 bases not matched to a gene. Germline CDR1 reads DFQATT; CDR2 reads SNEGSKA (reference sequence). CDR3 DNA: TGCAGTGCTAGACCCCTTCCCGGCGGGAGGGCTGGCACAGATACGCAGTATTTT. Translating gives CSARPLPGGRAGTDTQYF.

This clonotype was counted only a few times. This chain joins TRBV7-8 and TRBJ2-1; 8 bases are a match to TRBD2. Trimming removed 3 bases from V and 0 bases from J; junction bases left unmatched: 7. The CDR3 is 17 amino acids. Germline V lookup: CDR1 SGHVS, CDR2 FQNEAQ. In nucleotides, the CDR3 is TGTGCCAGCAGCTTCGTGGCGGGACTAGGCTCCTACAATGAGCAGTTCTTC. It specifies CASSFVAGLGSYNEQFF.

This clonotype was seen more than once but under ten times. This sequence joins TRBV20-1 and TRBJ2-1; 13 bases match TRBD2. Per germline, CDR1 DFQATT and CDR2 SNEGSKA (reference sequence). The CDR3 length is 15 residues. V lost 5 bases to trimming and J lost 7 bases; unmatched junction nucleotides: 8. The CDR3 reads CSASPTSGRSNEQFF. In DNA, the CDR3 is TGCAGTGCTTCCCCGACTAGCGGGAGGTCGAATGAGCAGTTCTTC.